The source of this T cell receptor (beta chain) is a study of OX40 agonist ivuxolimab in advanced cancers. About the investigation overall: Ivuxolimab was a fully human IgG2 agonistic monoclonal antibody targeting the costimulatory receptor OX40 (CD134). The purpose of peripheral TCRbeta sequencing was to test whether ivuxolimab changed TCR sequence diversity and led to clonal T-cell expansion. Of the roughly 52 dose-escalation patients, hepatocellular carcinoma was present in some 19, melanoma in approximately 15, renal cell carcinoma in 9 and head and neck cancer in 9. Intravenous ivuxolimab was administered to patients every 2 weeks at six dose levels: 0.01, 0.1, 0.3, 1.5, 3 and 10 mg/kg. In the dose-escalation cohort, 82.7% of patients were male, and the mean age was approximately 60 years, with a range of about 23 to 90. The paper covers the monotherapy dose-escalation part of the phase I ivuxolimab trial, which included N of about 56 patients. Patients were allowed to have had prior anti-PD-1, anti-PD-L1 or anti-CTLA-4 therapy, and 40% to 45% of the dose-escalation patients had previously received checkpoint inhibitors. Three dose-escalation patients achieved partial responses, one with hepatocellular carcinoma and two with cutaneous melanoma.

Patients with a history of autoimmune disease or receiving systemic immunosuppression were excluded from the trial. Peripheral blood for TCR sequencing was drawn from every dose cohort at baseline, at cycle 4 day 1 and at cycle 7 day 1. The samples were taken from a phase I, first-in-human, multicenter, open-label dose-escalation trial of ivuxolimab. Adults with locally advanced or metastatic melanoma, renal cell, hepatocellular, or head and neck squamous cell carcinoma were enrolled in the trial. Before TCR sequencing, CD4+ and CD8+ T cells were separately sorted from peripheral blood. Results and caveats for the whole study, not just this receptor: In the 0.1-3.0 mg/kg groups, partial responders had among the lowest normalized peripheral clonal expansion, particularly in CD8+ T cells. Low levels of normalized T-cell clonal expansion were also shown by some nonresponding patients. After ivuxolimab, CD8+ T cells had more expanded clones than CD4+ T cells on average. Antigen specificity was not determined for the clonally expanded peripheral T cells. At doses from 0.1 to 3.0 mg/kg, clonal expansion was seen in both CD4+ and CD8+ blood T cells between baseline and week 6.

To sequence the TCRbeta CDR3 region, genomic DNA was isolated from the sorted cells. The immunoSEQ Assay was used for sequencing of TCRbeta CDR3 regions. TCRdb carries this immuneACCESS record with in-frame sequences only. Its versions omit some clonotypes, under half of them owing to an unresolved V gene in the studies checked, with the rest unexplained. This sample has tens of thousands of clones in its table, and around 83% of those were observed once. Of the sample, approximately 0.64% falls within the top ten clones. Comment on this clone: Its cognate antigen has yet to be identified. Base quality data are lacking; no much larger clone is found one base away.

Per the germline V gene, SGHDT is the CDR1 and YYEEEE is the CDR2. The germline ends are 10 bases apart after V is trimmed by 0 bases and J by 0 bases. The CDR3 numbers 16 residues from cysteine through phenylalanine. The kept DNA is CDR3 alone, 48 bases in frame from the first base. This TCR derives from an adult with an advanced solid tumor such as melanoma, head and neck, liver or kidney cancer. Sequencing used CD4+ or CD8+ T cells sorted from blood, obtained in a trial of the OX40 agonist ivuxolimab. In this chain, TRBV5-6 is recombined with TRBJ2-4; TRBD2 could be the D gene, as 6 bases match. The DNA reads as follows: TGTGCCAGCAGCTTGGCCGGGGGACTAGCCAAAAACATTCAGTACTTC. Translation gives CASSLAGGLAKNIQYF. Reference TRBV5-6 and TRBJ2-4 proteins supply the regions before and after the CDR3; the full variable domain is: DAGVTQSPTHLIKTRGQQVTLRCSPKSGHDTVSWYQQALGQGPQFIFQYYEEEERQRGNFPDRFSGHQFPNYSSELNVNALLLGDSALYLCASSLAGGLAKNIQYFGAGTRLSVL.